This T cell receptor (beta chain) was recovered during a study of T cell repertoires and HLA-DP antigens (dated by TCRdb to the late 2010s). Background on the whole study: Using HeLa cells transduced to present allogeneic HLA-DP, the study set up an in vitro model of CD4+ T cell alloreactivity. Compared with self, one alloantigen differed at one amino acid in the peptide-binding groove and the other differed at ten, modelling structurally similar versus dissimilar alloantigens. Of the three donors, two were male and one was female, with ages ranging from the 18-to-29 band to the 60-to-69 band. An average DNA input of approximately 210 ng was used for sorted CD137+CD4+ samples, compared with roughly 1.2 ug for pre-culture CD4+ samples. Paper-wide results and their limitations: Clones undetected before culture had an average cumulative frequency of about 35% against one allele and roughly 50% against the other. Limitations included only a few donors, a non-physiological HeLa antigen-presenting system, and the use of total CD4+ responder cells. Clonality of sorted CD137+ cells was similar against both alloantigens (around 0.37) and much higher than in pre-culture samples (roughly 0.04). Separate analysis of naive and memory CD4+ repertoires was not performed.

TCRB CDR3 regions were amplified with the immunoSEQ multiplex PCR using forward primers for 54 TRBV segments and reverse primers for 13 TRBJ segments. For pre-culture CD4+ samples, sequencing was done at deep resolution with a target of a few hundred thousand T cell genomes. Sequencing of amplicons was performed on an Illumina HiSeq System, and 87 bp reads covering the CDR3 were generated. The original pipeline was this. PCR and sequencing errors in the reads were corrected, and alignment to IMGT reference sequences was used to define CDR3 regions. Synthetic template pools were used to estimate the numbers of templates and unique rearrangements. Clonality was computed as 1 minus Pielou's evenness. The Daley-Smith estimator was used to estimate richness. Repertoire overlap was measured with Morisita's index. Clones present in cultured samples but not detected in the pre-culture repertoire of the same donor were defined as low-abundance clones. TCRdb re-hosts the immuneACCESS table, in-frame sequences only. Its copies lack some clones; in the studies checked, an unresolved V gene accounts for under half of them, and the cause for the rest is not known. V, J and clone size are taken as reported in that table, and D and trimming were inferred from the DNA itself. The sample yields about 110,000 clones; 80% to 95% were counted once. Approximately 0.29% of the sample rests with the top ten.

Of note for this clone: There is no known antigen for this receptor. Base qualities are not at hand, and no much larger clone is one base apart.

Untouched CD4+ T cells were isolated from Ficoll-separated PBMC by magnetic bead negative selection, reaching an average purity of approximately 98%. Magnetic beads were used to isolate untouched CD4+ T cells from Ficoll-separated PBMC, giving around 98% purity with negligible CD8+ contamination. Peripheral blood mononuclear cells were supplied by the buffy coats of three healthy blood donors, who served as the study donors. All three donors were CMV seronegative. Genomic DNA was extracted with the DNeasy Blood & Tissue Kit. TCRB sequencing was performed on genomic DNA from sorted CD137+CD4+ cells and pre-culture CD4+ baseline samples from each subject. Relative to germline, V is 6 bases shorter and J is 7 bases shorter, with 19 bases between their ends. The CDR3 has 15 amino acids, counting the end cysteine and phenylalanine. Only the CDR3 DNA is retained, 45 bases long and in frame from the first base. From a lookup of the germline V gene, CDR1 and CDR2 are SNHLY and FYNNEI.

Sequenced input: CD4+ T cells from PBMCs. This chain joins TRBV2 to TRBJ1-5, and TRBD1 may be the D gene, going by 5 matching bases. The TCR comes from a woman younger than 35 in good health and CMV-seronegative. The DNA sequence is TGTGCCAGCAGCGCTCAGGGAGACTTTGGACAGCCCCAGCATTTT. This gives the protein CASSAQGDFGQPQHF.